The following is a T cell receptor (beta chain) sequence with its context. Its antigen is not known. This specimen comes from a study of CXCR3-negative and CXCR3-positive naive CD8 T cells. CD45RO-CCR7+CD27+CD95- expression identified naive CD8+ T cells. Libraries of TRB cDNA were made by 5' RACE and carried UMIs. TCRdb reworked the 5' RACE reads into one entry per CDR3 protein, no DNA. In all, the sample yields about 53,000 distinct CDR3 sequences. Study-wide results and limits: Naive cells, whether CXCR3-negative or CXCR3-positive, had similar TRBV-TRBJ usage, while memory cells differed. Much lower diversity was found in memory CD8+ cells, while both naive subsets had comparably high diversity. Researchers report that CXCR3-positive naive cells carry more hydrophobic TRB CDR3s than CXCR3-negative naive cells.

The CDR3 is 15 residues long. Germline V gene data show CDR1 as MDHEN and CDR2 as SYDVKM. This sequence originates from a human donor in good health. Some clones in this sample may be carry-over from other donors' samples. The J gene is TRBJ1-5, the V gene TRBV28. The sequenced material came from naive CXCR3+ CD8+ T cells from blood. The subset here: CD45RO-CCR7+CD27+CD95- naive CD8+ T cells expressing CXCR3 (TNR3+). CDR3: CASSSSRQAGEPQHF.